This TCR beta chain was sequenced for a study of T cells expressing NK-cell markers. Study-wide context: It was sorted CD3+CD56+NKG2C+, CD3+CD56+NKG2C- and CD3+CD56-NKG2C+ T cells that supplied the TCR beta repertoires. Of eight sequenced donors, seven were HCMV-seropositive and one HCMV-seronegative. Study conclusions and caveats: In roughly six donors, dominant NKG2C+ clonotypes were about 1.0-7.5% of CD8+ T cells.

TCR beta cDNA was generated via 5'RACE template switching incorporating UMIs. TCRdb reprocessed the 5' RACE reads, keeping one entry per CDR3 protein, no DNA. This table lists about 460,000 distinct CDR3 sequences. Notes on this clonotype: Its specificity is unknown.

Sample: blood T cells: a sorted CD56 or NKG2C T cell subset, CD4+ or CD8+ T cells, or bulk PBMC T cells (not recorded which). This receptor was identified in a woman between 50 and 59 years old in good health.

The CDR3 region is CASSQDIANYGYTF. The chain carries TRBV3-1 and TRBJ1-2. Germline CDR1 is LGHDT and CDR2 is YNNKEL (reference sequence). The CDR3 has 14 amino acids. Drawing the rest from reference TRBV3-1 and TRBJ1-2, the complete variable domain is DTAVSQTPKYLVTQMGNDKSIKCEQNLGHDTMYWYKQDSKKFLKIMFSYNNKELIINETVPNRFSPKSPDKAHLNLHINSLELGDSAVYFCASSQDIANYGYTFGSGTRLTVV.